This TCR beta chain derives from a study of OX40 agonist ivuxolimab in advanced cancers. The overall study: Enrolled patients in dose escalation had cancers that were hepatocellular carcinoma, melanoma, renal cell or head and neck cancer.

Study-level findings and limits: Within 6 weeks, CD4+ and CD8+ blood T cells expanded clonally at 0.1 to 3.0 mg/kg. Averaged across samples, CD8+ T cells carried more expanded clones than CD4+ did.

A few counts support this clone. Its antigen is as yet unknown. CDR1 and CDR2 from the germline V gene are MDHEN and SYDVKM. V was clipped by 5 bases and J by 6 bases; unmatched bases: 5. The length of the CDR3 is 14 residues. Method: immunoSEQ multiplex PCR; TCRdb's copy keeps in-frame clones and lacks some. The sample lists about 67,000 clones; roughly four fifths were seen once. This receptor was identified in an adult with an advanced solid tumor such as melanoma, head and neck, liver or kidney cancer. Source: CD4+ or CD8+ T cells sorted from blood, taken in a trial of the OX40 agonist ivuxolimab. The chain joins TRBV28 to TRBJ1-5; 9 nucleotides match TRBD1. CDR3 residues: CASSTDRGRQPQHF. CDR3 bases: TGTGCCAGCAGTACGGACAGGGGACGTCAGCCCCAGCATTTT.